A selection of T cell receptor beta chains follows, all from one sample in a study of blood T cell repertoires in COVID-19. Assay: immunoSEQ multiplex PCR; the TCRdb copy retains only in-frame clones and omits some. Counted here are 150,000 or so clones, 87% occurring once; the ten biggest clones make up 0.95% to 1.5%. Sample: PBMCs or T cells enriched from blood (not recorded which). The receptors were sampled from a human donor with acute COVID-19. The donor label of this sample is uncertain. The CDR3 runs from the conserved cysteine through the conserved F or W. Fields, in order: D gene, J gene, clone size, CDR3 length, V gene, CDR3 DNA, CDR3 protein. A D gene is named only where the DNA matches it firmly. Expanded clones get a size class; other rows say once, few or many, or leave the size out.

>NA|TRBJ1-1|NA|14|TRBV4-3
TGCGCCAGCAGCCGGTCAGGGAAGGGCACTGAAGCTTTCTTT
CASSRSGKGTEAFF
>NA|TRBJ2-1|once|13|TRBV27
TGTGCCAGCAGTTTTCGGACAGCTGGGGAGCAGTTCTTC
CASSFRTAGEQFF
>TRBD1|TRBJ1-1|once|16|TRBV10-3
TGTGCCATCAGTGAGCCCCCCGGGACAGGGAACACTGAAGCTTTCTTT
CAISEPPGTGNTEAFF
>NA|TRBJ2-7|NA|15|TRBV4-3
TGCGCCAGCAGCCGCTCCCGGGACTCACTAGGCGAGCAGTACTTC
CASSRSRDSLGEQYF
>TRBD2|TRBJ2-3|NA|13|TRBV24-1
TGTGCCACCGGACTAGGGTCGACAGATACGCAGTATTTT
CATGLGSTDTQYF
>NA|TRBJ2-3|NA|15|TRBV10-3
TGTGCCATCAGGGGCGAGCGGCCTAGCACAGATACGCAGTATTTT
CAIRGERPSTDTQYF
>NA|TRBJ2-7|few|12|TRBV2
TGTGCCAGCACACAGGGCTCCTACGAGCAGTACTTC
CASTQGSYEQYF
>TRBD1|TRBJ1-2|NA|12|TRBV10-2
TGCGCCAGCAGCCAGGGGGATCGGGGCTACACCTTC
CASSQGDRGYTF
>NA|TRBJ1-4|NA|15|TRBV19
TGTGCCAGTAGTATTTGGTCAGGGAATAATGAAAAACTGTTTTTT
CASSIWSGNNEKLFF
>TRBD1|TRBJ1-2|NA|14|TRBV19
TGTGCCAGTAGACGGGACAGCTATCAGAATGGCTACACCTTC
CASRRDSYQNGYTF
>NA|TRBJ2-7|NA|15|TRBV7-9
TGTGCCAGCAGCCCCCAGACAGGCCCGGACTACGAGCAGTACTTC
CASSPQTGPDYEQYF
>NA|TRBJ1-1|NA|12|TRBV4-1
TGCGCCAGCAGCTACAGGGAAACTGAAGCTTTCTTT
CASSYRETEAFF
>TRBD1|TRBJ1-6|NA|14|TRBV5-1
TGCGCCAGCAGCTTGGGACAGGGTTCTTCACCCCTCCACTTT
CASSLGQGSSPLHF
>NA|TRBJ1-1|NA|13|TRBV7-3
TGTGCCAGCAGCACCCAATCGGGCACTGAAGCTTTCTTT
CASSTQSGTEAFF
>NA|TRBJ1-6|NA|15|TRBV5-1
TGCGCCAGCAGCTTGGGGGGAGAGGCGAATTCACCCCTCCACTTT
CASSLGGEANSPLHF
>NA|TRBJ2-1|NA|15|TRBV27
TGTGCCAGCAGTTTAAGGGGGAGCTCCTACAATGAGCAGTTCTTC
CASSLRGSSYNEQFF
>TRBD1|TRBJ1-4|NA|15|TRBV9
TGTGCCAGTGGGACAGGGGCGGAGAGTAATGAAAAACTGTTTTTT
CASGTGAESNEKLFF
>NA|TRBJ1-3|once|14|TRBV9
TGTGCCAGCAGCGTAGGAGGTGGGGGAAACACCATATATTTT
CASSVGGGGNTIYF
>TRBD1|TRBJ1-5|NA|14|TRBV19
TGTGCCAGTAGCACTACAGGGGGCGGCCAGCCCCAGCATTTT
CASSTTGGGQPQHF
>NA|TRBJ2-2|NA|14|TRBV25-1
TGTGCCAGTTCGGGACAAGAGGCTGCCGGGGAGCTGTTTTTT
CASSGQEAAGELFF
>NA|TRBJ2-7|NA|14|TRBV5-1
TGCGCCAGCAGCTTGGAGCCAGGCCCCTACGAGCAGTACTTC
CASSLEPGPYEQYF
>TRBD1|TRBJ2-3|few|14|TRBV30
TGTGCCTGGAGCCCGACAGGGGTCGGAGATACGCAGTATTTT
CAWSPTGVGDTQYF
>TRBD1|TRBJ1-2|NA|17|TRBV7-9
TGTGCCAGCAGCCCCTTTACAGGGGGCCTAGCTAACTATGGCTACACCTTC
CASSPFTGGLANYGYTF
>NA|TRBJ2-7|NA|14|TRBV7-9
TGTGCCAGCAGCCCTCAGGGAAATTTCTACGAGCAGTACTTC
CASSPQGNFYEQYF
>TRBD1|TRBJ2-4|NA|14|TRBV2
TGTGCCAGCAGTGGGGACAGATCCAAAAACATTCAGTACTTC
CASSGDRSKNIQYF
>TRBD1|TRBJ1-5|NA|18|TRBV19
TGTGCCAGTAGCACCGGGACAGGGCTGGATTTAAAGGATCAGCCCCAGCATTTT
CASSTGTGLDLKDQPQHF
>NA|TRBJ1-3|NA|16|TRBV4-3
TGCGCCAGCAGCCAAGATGAGGGAGGATCTGGAAACACCATATATTTT
CASSQDEGGSGNTIYF
>NA|TRBJ2-5|NA|13|TRBV5-5
TGTGCCAGTCCAGGAGGACCACAAGAGACCCAGTACTTC
CASPGGPQETQYF
>NA|TRBJ2-7|few|13|TRBV5-4
TGTGCCAGCAGCTTACAGGGTACCTACGAGCAGTACTTC
CASSLQGTYEQYF
>TRBD1|TRBJ2-7|NA|14|TRBV3-1/TRBV3-2
TGTGCCAGCAGCCAGCCGGGACAGGACAACGAGCAGTACTTC
CASSQPGQDNEQYF
>NA|TRBJ1-1|NA|14|TRBV4-3
TGCGCCAGCAGCTCCGCAGGGTTAGGAACTGAAGCTTTCTTT
CASSSAGLGTEAFF
>TRBD1|TRBJ1-2|NA|16|TRBV4-1
TGCGCCAGCAGCCTAACTCAGGACAGGTCCCGGAGGGGCTACACCTTC
CASSLTQDRSRRGYTF
>TRBD1|TRBJ1-1|NA|14|TRBV18
TGTGCCAGCACGCCGGGACAGCCGAACACTGAAGCTTTCTTT
CASTPGQPNTEAFF
>NA|TRBJ2-3|NA|14|TRBV5-1
TGCGCCAGCAGTCGGGAGAGAAGCACAGATACGCAGTATTTT
CASSRERSTDTQYF
>NA|TRBJ2-7|once|13|TRBV5-8
TGTGCCAGCAGCTATCGGGGGAGTTACGAGCAGTACTTC
CASSYRGSYEQYF
>NA|TRBJ1-2|NA|14|TRBV5-1
TGCGCCAGCAAAGGTTCGGGGTTCTTCTATGGCTACACCTTC
CASKGSGFFYGYTF
>NA|TRBJ1-1|NA|11|TRBV7-8
TGTGCCAGCAGCCCTATCGCTGAAGCTTTCTTT
CASSPIAEAFF
>TRBD2|TRBJ2-7|once|13|TRBV7-2
TGTGCCAGCGGCCTGGCGGGGGGCTACGAGCAGTACTTC
CASGLAGGYEQYF
>NA|TRBJ2-1|NA|15|TRBV5-1
TGCGCCAGCAGCTTGGGGGACTTCTCCTACAATGAGCAGTTCTTC
CASSLGDFSYNEQFF
>NA|TRBJ1-2|NA|13|TRBV5-4
TGTGCCAGCAGGTTAGGGGGAAACTATGGCTACACCTTC
CASRLGGNYGYTF
>NA|TRBJ1-1|NA|14|TRBV10-3
TGTGCCATCAGGAGCCAGAACCCAGGCGAAGAAGCTTTCTTT
CAIRSQNPGEEAFF
>NA|TRBJ2-7|NA|15|TRBV5-1
TGCGCCAGCAGCTTGGCCGGGACACCGGCCTACGAGCAGTACTTC
CASSLAGTPAYEQYF
>NA|TRBJ1-6|NA|14|TRBV5-1
TGCGCCAGCAGCATCAGCTCCTATAATTCACCCCTCCACTTT
CASSISSYNSPLHF
>TRBD1|TRBJ1-1|once|13|TRBV11-2
TGTGCCAGCAGCCAAATTCGGACAGGGACAGCTTTCTTT
CASSQIRTGTAFF
>NA|TRBJ1-1|NA|14|TRBV7-2
TGTGCCAGCAGCCCCTCTCAGGGGTACACTGAAGCTTTCTTT
CASSPSQGYTEAFF
>NA|TRBJ2-3|once|13|TRBV10-3
TGTGCCATCAGATCATCTAACGGGGATACGCAGTATTTT
CAIRSSNGDTQYF
>NA|TRBJ1-2|once|14|TRBV6-2/TRBV6-3
TGTGCCAGCAGCCCTACACCTCGGACGGGAGGCTACACCTTC
CASSPTPRTGGYTF
>TRBD2|TRBJ2-3|NA|14|TRBV10-3
TGTGCCATCAGACGGGGGGGCCCGACAGATACGCAGTATTTT
CAIRRGGPTDTQYF
>TRBD1|TRBJ1-6|NA|17|TRBV10-3
TGTGCCATCAGTGAATCACAGGGGGCTCTTAATAATTCACCCCTCCACTTT
CAISESQGALNNSPLHF
>NA|TRBJ1-2|NA|17|TRBV7-2
TGTGCCAGCAGCTTATCAGGGTTGTCCGCGAGGAGCTATGGCTACACCTTC
CASSLSGLSARSYGYTF